This TCR beta chain was recovered during a study of vaccination and CD4 T cells after COVID-19. For the study at large: With nine mild cases and one severe, convalescent patients were SARS-CoV-2 positive by nasal swab PCR. The makeup of the convalescents was six males and four females, two of them Hispanic. Overall study results and limits: Median roughly 90% of reactive clones detected in convalescent patients emerged only post-vaccination.

This clonotype has more than one count but fewer than ten. The antigen is undetermined. At the Johns Hopkins FTIC core, DNA taken from cultured CD4+ T cells was sequenced by way of the Oncomine TCR Beta short-read assay. The genomic DNA was obtained from cultured CD4+ T cells by extraction with the QIAamp micro DNA kit. TCRdb reanalysed the PCR reads using MiXCR and keeps one entry per CDR3 protein. Of around 12,000 distinct CDR3 sequences listed, around 53% are singletons. The treatment is: roughly ten-day PBMC culture with coronavirus spike peptide pools or control peptides (ViraFEST assay). The CDR3 totals 14 residues. The germline CDR1 and CDR2 sequences are DFQATT and SNEGSKA (reference sequence). V shed 0 bases and J shed 0 bases, with 8 bases lying between them.

This TCR was sampled from a human donor who had recovered from COVID-19. J is TRBJ2-5 and V is TRBV20-1; D not resolved. Sequenced input: CD4+ T cells from blood, cultured in vitro. CDR3 in amino acids: CSARDKGNQETQYF. DNA for the CDR3: TGCAGTGCTAGAGATAAAGGGAACCAAGAGACCCAGTACTTC.